The 10 T cell receptor beta chains in this list originate from one sample, sequenced in a study of cytomegalovirus exposure and HLA in healthy donors (dated by TCRdb to about 2017). Library prep was done by the immunoSEQ multiplex PCR assay. For the multiplex PCR, a mixture combining 60 forward primers for TCR Vbeta segments and 13 reverse primers for TCR Jbeta segments was used. Sourced from immuneACCESS, this table was stored by TCRdb with only in-frame sequences that have V and J called. A share of the clones is absent; for the studies checked, an unresolved V gene accounts for under half, and the remainder has no known explanation. In this sample the table shows over 85,000 clones, around 81% of which occur a single time. The top ten clonotypes cover around 5.2% of the sample. Sequenced material: PBMCs. These receptors all stem from a man in his forties or fifties in good health and CMV-seropositive.

The rearrangement uses TRBV9 and TRBJ2-7; D may be TRBD1 (6 bases). The germline V gene encodes CDR1 SGDLS and CDR2 YYNGEE. The CDR3 consists of 14 residues. Trimming removed 0 bases from V and 2 bases from J, with 9 bases in between. CDR3 in amino acids: CASSVGPGAYEQYF. CDR3 bases: TGTGCCAGCAGCGTAGGGCCAGGGGCCTACGAGCAGTACTTC.

The chain joins TRBV6-5 to TRBJ1-2; a weak D match, TRBD1 (6 bases). Looked up from germline, CDR1 is MNHEY and CDR2 is SVGAGI. CDR3 size: 13 residues. V was clipped by 6 bases and J by 4 bases, with 12 bases between them. The CDR3 nucleotides read TGTGCCAGCAGAGGGGGGGGCGGCTATGGCTACACCTTC. Protein sequence: CASRGGGGYGYTF.

The chain uses TRBV5-1 and TRBJ2-2; D gene ambiguous. The germline V gene encodes CDR1 SGHRS and CDR2 YFSETQ. The CDR3 is made up of 14 amino acids. The V and J ends lost 4 bases and 7 bases respectively, with 14 bases between them. The CDR3 nucleotides read TGCGCCAGCAGCCCAAGAGGTCCGGACGGGGAGCTGTTTTTT. It translates to CASSPRGPDGELFF.

The V call is TRBV7-9, the J call TRBJ2-7; TRBD2 is a possible D gene (6 bases). From germline, CDR1 is SEHNR and CDR2 FQNEAQ (reference sequence). This CDR3 spans 14 amino acids. The V and J ends lost 4 bases and 3 bases respectively, with 13 bases between them. The CDR3 region has the DNA TGTGCCAGCAGCTCGGGGACTCGGAACTACGAGCAGTACTTC. It codes for CASSSGTRNYEQYF. The full variable domain, in which reference TRBV7-9 and TRBJ2-7 provide the parts outside the CDR3, is DTGVSQNPRHKITKRGQNVTFRCDPISEHNRLYWYRQTLGQGPEFLTYFQNEAQLEKSRLLSDRFSAERPKGSFSTLEIQRTEQGDSAMYLCASSSGTRNYEQYFGPGTRLTVT.

The chain combines TRBV6-6 with TRBJ2-1; 10 bases align to TRBD2. Trimming took 3 bases from V and 3 from J; bases not matched to a gene: 2. Germline V gives CDR1 MNHNY, CDR2 SVGAGI (reference sequence). The CDR3 totals 15 residues. The DNA for the CDR3 is TGTGCCAGCAGTTATAGCGGGAGGAGCTACAATGAGCAGTTCTTC. Its translation is CASSYSGRSYNEQFF.

V is TRBV6-6 and J is TRBJ2-7; D may be TRBD1 (6 bases). V was shortened by 4 bases and J by 1 base, with 8 bases between the two germline ends. Germline CDR1 and CDR2: MNHNY and SVGAGI (reference sequence). This CDR3 is 13 amino acids long. The CDR3 loop reads CASSLQGSYEQYF. The CDR3 region has the DNA TGTGCCAGCAGTTTACAGGGTTCCTACGAGCAGTACTTC.

CDR3 residues: CASSEARQQGTYGYTF. CDR3 DNA: TGTGCCAGCAGTGAAGCGCGGCAGCAGGGAACCTATGGCTACACCTTC. V usage is TRBV6-1 and J usage is TRBJ1-2, with TRBD1 as a possible D gene (5 bases). The CDR3 has 16 residues. Germline CDR1 and CDR2: MNHNS and SASEGT. Between the trimmed V and J ends, which lost 0 bases and 4 bases, there was a span of 15 bases.

V gene TRBV19 combines with J gene TRBJ1-1; no firm D call. V was cut by 8 bases and J by 6 bases, with 16 bases left in between. Germline V gene data show CDR1 as LNHDA and CDR2 as SQIVND (reference sequence). This CDR3 is 13 amino acids long. The CDR3 protein is CASLVGAAPEAFF. The CDR3 DNA reads as TGTGCCAGTTTGGTGGGAGCCGCCCCTGAAGCTTTCTTT. Full variable domain (missing parts from reference TRBV19 and TRBJ1-1): DGGITQSPKYLFRKEGQNVTLSCEQNLNHDAMYWYRQDPGQGLRLIYYSQIVNDFQKGDIAEGYSVSREKKESFPLTVTSAQKNPTAFYLCASLVGAAPEAFFGQGTRLTVV.

The chain joins TRBV19 to TRBJ2-2, with 7 nucleotides matching TRBD1. The V segment lost 9 bases and the J segment 0 bases; nucleotides outside the gene matches: 4. Germline CDR1 is LNHDA and CDR2 is SQIVND (reference sequence). This CDR3 region has 14 residues. The CDR3 nucleotides read TGTGCCAGCCACGGACAGGCGAACACCGGGGAGCTGTTTTTT. Its protein product is CASHGQANTGELFF.

This chain connects TRBV5-1 to TRBJ2-5; 7 bases agree with TRBD2. The CDR3 runs to 15 residues. CDR1 SGHRS and CDR2 YFSETQ come from the germline V gene. J lost 2 bases, V lost 0 bases, and 4 bases had no gene match. CDR3 protein: CASSLAQGGQETQYF. As DNA, the CDR3 is TGCGCCAGCAGCTTGGCCCAGGGAGGGCAAGAGACCCAGTACTTC.